Sequencing of this T cell receptor (beta chain) was carried out in a study of cytomegalovirus exposure and HLA in healthy donors. The CDR3 runs to 15 residues. Germline CDR1 reads SSHAT; CDR2 reads FNYEAQ (reference sequence). The PCR contained 60 Vbeta and 13 Jbeta primers. Measured with immunoSEQ multiplex PCR; TCRdb has only the in-frame clones, and not every one. The profile shows 100,000 to 140,000 clones, approximately 81% of them singletons. This clone appeared a few times. The junction departs from the called germline gene at one end, perhaps through a read error. Sequencing was performed on PBMCs. The chain uses TRBV7-7 and TRBJ1-3; D call uncertain. This receptor was obtained from a man aged 30 to 39 in good health and CMV-seronegative. CDR3 loop: CASSLADMTADTIYF. The CDR3 bases are TGTGCTAGCAGCTTAGCTGATATGACCGCGGACACCATATATTTT. Full variable domain (remainder filled in from reference TRBV7-7 and TRBJ1-3): GAGVSQSPRYKVTKRGQDVTLRCDPISSHATLYWYQQALGQGPEFLTYFNYEAQPDKSGLPSDRFSAERPEGSISTLTIQRTEQRDSAMYRCASSLADMTADTIYFGEGSWLTVV.